This T cell receptor beta chain was sequenced during a study of cytomegalovirus exposure and HLA in healthy donors. General study results and limits: TCR beta chain V- and J-gene trimming was linked, in a later analysis, to a missense variant in DCLRE1C. The sole available immune exposure information was CMV serostatus.

The PCR ran on 60 Vbeta and 13 Jbeta primers. As handled by the study authors: Later analysis identified 88 million or so unique TCR beta chains, roughly 11 million shared. Sequencing was performed with immunoSEQ multiplex PCR; in TCRdb, only in-frame clones are kept and a portion is missing. The DNA gave D and trimming, while V, J and clone size come from that table. Of about 110,000 clones listed, roughly 80% are singletons. V dropped 3 bases and J dropped 0 bases, with 8 bases sitting between them. This CDR3 has 13 amino acids. Germline V lookup: CDR1 GTSNPN, CDR2 SVGIG (reference sequence). At collection, donors were nominally healthy, but unrecorded immune exposures were probable. In the case of this clone: Its antigen is as yet unknown.

The sequencing input was PBMCs. The chain is built from TRBV30 and TRBJ1-1; D gene uncertain. This sequence was found in a man younger than 40 in good health and CMV-seropositive. CDR3 amino acids: CAWSSLLNTEAFF. CDR3 DNA sequence: TGTGCCTGGAGCAGTTTACTGAACACTGAAGCTTTCTTT.